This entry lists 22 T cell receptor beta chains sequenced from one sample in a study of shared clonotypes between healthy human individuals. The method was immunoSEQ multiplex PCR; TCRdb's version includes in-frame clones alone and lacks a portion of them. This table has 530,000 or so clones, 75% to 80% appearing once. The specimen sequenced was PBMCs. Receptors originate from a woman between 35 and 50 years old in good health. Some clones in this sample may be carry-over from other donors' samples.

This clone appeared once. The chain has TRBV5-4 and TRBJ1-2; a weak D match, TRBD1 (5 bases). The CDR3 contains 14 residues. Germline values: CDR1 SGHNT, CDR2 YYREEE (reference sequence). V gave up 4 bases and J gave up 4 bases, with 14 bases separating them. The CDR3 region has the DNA TGTGCCAGCAGCAGGGACGAGGGCCTCTATGGCTACACCTTC. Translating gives CASSRDEGLYGYTF.

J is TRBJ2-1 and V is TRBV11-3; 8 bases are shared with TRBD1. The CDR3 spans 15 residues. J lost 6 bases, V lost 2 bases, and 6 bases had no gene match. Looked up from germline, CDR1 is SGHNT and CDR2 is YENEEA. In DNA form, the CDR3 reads TGTGCCAGCAGCTTAAGGCAGGGGGCTCTCAATGAGCAGTTCTTC. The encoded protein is CASSLRQGALNEQFF.

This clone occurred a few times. CDR3 bases: TGTGCCACCAGCACCAGTGGGAAGCCCACAGATACGCAGTATTTT. The encoded protein is CATSTSGKPTDTQYF. The rearrangement links TRBV15 to TRBJ2-3; D is unclear. The V end lost 4 bases, the J end lost 2 bases, and 13 bases lay between the germline ends. Looked up from germline, CDR1 is LNHNV and CDR2 is YYDKDF (reference sequence). The CDR3 contains 15 residues.

CDR3 loop: CAIRSLAGTGELFF. Here the CDR3 DNA reads TGTGCCATCCGGTCTTTAGCAGGCACCGGGGAGCTGTTTTTT. The chain has TRBV10-3 and TRBJ2-2; D gene uncertain. CDR1 and CDR2 from the germline V gene are ENHRY and SYGVKD. The V and J ends lost 8 bases and 4 bases respectively, with 14 bases between them. The CDR3 loop spans 14 amino acids.

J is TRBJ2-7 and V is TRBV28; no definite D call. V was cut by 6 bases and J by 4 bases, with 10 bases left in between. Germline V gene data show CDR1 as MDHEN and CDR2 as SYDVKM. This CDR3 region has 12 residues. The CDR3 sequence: CASSRARYEQYF. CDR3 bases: TGTGCCAGCAGCAGAGCCCGGTACGAGCAGTACTTC.

This CDR3 is CSERAGGDTQYF. CDR3 nucleotide sequence: TGCAGCGAAAGGGCGGGCGGAGATACGCAGTATTTT. This chain joins TRBV29-1 and TRBJ2-3; D is perhaps TRBD2 (5 bases). The CDR3 extends over 12 amino acids. The V gene's germline CDR1 is SQVTM and CDR2 ANQGSEA. Trimming removed 7 bases at V and 5 bases at J, with 13 bases between.

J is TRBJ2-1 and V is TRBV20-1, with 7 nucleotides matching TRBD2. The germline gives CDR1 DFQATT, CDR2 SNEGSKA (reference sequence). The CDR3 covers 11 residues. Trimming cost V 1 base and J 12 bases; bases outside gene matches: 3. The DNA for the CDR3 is TGCAGTGCTAGAGGCGGGAGCGTGCAGTTCTTC. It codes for CSARGGSVQFF.

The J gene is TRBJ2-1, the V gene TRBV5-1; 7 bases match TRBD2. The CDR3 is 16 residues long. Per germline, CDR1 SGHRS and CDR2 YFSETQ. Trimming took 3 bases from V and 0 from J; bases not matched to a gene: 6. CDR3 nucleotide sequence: TGCGCCAGCAGCTCGGGAGGAACACTCTCCTACAATGAGCAGTTCTTC. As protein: CASSSGGTLSYNEQFF. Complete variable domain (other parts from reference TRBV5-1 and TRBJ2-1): KAGVTQTPRYLIKTRGQQVTLSCSPISGHRSVSWYQQTPGQGLQFLFEYFSETQRNKGNFPGRFSGRQFSNSRSEMNVSTLELGDSALYLCASSSGGTLSYNEQFFGPGTRLTVL.

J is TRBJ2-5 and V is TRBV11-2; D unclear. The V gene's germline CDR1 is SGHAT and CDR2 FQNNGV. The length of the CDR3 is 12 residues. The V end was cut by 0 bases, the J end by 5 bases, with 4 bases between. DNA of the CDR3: TGTGCCAGCAGCTTAGAGTCTGAGACCCAGTACTTC. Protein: CASSLESETQYF. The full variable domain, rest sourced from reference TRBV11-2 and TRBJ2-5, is EAGVAQSPRYKIIEKRQSVAFWCNPISGHATLYWYQQILGQGPKLLIQFQNNGVVDDSQLPKDRFSAERLKGVDSTLKIQPAKLEDSAVYLCASSLESETQYFGPGTRLLVL.

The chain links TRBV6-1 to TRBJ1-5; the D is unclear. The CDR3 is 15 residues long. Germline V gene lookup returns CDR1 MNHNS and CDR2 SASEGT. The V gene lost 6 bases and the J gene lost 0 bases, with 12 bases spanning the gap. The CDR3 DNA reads TGTGCCAGCAGCGAATTACAAAATAGCAATCAGCCCCAGCATTTT. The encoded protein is CASSELQNSNQPQHF.

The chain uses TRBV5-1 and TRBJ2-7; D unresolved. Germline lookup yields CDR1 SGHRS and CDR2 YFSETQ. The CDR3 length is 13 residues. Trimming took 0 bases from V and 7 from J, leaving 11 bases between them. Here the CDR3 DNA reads TGCGCCAGCAGCTTGGCCGAGAAGTGGGAGCAGTACTTC. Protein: CASSLAEKWEQYF.

The CDR3 here is CASSPAAGGRYETQYF. CDR3 nucleotides: TGTGCCAGCAGCCCCGCGGCGGGCGGGAGATACGAGACCCAGTACTTC. The rearrangement links TRBV7-3 to TRBJ2-5; 7 nucleotides align to TRBD2. CDR3 length: 16 residues. V shed 5 bases, J shed 5 bases, and the junction held 14 bases outside the gene matches. Germline CDR1 SGHTA, CDR2 FQGTGA.

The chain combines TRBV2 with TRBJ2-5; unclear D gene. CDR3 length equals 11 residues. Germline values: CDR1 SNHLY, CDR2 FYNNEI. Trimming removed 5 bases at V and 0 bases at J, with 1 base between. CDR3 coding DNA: TGTGCCAGCAGTTACCAAGAGACCCAGTACTTC. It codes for CASSYQETQYF. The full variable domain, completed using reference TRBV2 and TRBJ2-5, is EPEVTQTPSHQVTQMGQEVILRCVPISNHLYFYWYRQILGQKVEFLVSFYNNEISEKSEIFDDQFSVERPDGSNFTLKIRSTKLEDSAMYFCASSYQETQYFGPGTRLLVL.

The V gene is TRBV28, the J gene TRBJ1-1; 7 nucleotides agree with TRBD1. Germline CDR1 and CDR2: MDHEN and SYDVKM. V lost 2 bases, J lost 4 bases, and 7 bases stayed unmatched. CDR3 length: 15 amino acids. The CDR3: CASSLIRGSGTEAFF. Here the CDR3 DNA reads TGTGCCAGCAGTTTAATCAGGGGGTCGGGCACTGAAGCTTTCTTT.

The CDR3 DNA sequence: TGTGCCAGCAGAGACCCAAGGTACCAAGAGACCCAGTACTTC. Its translation is CASRDPRYQETQYF. The V gene is TRBV6-5, the J gene TRBJ2-5; D gene ambiguous. The CDR3 has 14 amino acids. Trimming cost V 6 bases and J 0 bases, with 11 bases left between them. Germline CDR1 is MNHEY and CDR2 is SVGAGI.

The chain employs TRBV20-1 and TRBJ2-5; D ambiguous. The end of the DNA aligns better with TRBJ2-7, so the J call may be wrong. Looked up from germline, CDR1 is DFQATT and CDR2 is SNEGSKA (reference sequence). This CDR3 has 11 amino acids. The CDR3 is CSASLSYEQYF. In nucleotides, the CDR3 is TGCAGTGCTAGTCTCTCCTACGAGCAGTACTTC.

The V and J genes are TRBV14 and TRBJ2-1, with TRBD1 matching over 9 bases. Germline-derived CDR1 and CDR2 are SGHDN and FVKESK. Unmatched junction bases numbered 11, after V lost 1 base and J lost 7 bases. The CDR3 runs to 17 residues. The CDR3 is CASSQGQIGQGRNEQFF. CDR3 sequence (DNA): TGTGCCAGCAGCCAAGGCCAAATCGGACAGGGGAGGAATGAGCAGTTCTTC.

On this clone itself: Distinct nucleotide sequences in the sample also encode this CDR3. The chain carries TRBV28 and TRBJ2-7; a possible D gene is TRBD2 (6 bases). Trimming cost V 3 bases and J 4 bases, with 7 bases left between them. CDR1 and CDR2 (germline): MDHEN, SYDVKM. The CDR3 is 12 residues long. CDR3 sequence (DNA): TGTGCCAGCAGTTTGGCGGGGTACGAGCAGTACTTC. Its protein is CASSLAGYEQYF.

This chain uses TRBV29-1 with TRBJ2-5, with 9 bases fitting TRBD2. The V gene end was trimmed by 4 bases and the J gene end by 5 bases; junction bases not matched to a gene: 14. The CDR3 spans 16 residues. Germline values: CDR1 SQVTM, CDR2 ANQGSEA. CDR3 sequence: CSVGGGRAGAEETQYF. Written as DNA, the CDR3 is TGCAGCGTTGGTGGCGGGAGGGCCGGGGCTGAGGAGACCCAGTACTTC.

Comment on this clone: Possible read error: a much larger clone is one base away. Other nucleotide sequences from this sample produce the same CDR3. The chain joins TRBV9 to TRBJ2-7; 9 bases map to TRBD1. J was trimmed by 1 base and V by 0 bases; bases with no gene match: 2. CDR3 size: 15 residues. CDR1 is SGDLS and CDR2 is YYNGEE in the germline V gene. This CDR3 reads CASSVEGTGSYEQYF. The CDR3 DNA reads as TGTGCCAGCAGCGTAGAGGGGACAGGGTCCTACGAGCAGTACTTC.

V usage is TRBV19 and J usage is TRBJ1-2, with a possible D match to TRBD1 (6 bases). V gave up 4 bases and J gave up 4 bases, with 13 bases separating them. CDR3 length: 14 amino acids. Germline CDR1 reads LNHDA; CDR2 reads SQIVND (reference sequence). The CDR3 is CASSTSGEGYGYTF. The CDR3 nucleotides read TGTGCCAGTAGTACATCAGGGGAAGGCTATGGCTACACCTTC.

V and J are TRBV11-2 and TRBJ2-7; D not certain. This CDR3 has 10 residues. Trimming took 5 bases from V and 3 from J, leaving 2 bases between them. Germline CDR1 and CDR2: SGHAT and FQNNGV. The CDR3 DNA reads TGTGCCAGCAGCCACTACGAGCAGTACTTC. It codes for CASSHYEQYF.